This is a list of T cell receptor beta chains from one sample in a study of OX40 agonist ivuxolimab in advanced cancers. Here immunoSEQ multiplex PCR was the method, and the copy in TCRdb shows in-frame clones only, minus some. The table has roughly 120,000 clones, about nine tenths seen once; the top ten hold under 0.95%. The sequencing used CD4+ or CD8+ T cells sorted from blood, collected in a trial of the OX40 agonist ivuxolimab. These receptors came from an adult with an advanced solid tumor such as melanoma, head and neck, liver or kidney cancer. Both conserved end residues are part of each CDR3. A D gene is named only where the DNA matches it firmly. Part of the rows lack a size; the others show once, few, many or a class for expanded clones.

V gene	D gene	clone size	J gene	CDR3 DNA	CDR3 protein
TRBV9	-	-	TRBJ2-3	TGTGCCAGCAGCGTAAACCGCCTTTCCACAGATACGCAGTATTTT	CASSVNRLSTDTQYF
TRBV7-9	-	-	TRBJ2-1	TGTGCCAGCAGCTTTTTCAATGAGCAGTTCTTC	CASSFFNEQFF
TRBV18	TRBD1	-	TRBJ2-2	TGTGCCAGCTCCGAGTACAGGGGAACTAACACCGGGGAGCTGTTTTTT	CASSEYRGTNTGELFF
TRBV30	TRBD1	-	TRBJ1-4	TGTGCCTGGAGTCCCGGACAGGCCGGTATCCCAACTAATGAAAAACTGTTTTTT	CAWSPGQAGIPTNEKLFF
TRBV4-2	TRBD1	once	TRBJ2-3	TGTGCCAGCAGCCAAGGAGTGACAGGGGGCGACGCAGATACGCAGTATTTT	CASSQGVTGGDADTQYF
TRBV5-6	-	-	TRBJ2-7	TGTGCCAGCAGCTCCCGAAGGGCGGGGGAGCAGTACTTC	CASSSRRAGEQYF
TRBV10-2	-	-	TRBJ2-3	TGCGCCAGCAGTGATCCAGGCACAGATACGCAGTATTTT	CASSDPGTDTQYF
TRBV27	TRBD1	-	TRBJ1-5	TGTGCCAGCAGGAGACAGGGGGCGGGCCAGCCCCAGCATTTT	CASRRQGAGQPQHF
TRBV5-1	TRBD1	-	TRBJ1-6	TGCGCCAGCACCCTGAGGGGACAGCAGAATTCACCCCTCCACTTT	CASTLRGQQNSPLHF
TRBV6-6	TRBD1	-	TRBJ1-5	TGTGCCAGCAGTTACCCGAACCAGGGGGTAAATCAGCCCCAGCATTTT	CASSYPNQGVNQPQHF
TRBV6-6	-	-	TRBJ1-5	TGTGCCAGCAGTTACGGGGAGACAGACCTTAGGCCCCAGCATTTT	CASSYGETDLRPQHF
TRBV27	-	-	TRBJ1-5	TGTGCCAGCACCAAAGGGGGGTTCAATCAGCCCCAGCATTTT	CASTKGGFNQPQHF
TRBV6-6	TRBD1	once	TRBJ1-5	TGTGCCAGCAGTTTCCCGGGACAGGGCCAGCCCCAGCATTTT	CASSFPGQGQPQHF
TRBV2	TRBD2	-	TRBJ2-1	TGTGCCAGCAGATTTCCTAGCGGGAGTGTCGATGAGCAGTTCTTC	CASRFPSGSVDEQFF
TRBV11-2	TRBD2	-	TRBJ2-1	TGTGCCAGCAGCTTAGAGGGAGCGGGGATGGGTTCCTACAATGAGCAGTTCTTC	CASSLEGAGMGSYNEQFF
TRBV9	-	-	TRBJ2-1	TGTGCCAGCAGCGTAGAGGGGAGTCCAAATGAGCAGTTCTTC	CASSVEGSPNEQFF
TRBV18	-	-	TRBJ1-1	TGTGCCAGCTCACCGCTACAGGGTGTCGGTGTTGACACTGAAGCTTTCTTT	CASSPLQGVGVDTEAFF
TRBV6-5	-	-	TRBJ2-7	TGTGCCAGCTCTGGGGGTCGTTCCTACGAGCAGTACTTC	CASSGGRSYEQYF
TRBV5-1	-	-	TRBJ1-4	TGCGCCAGCAGCTTAGCGTCCCCGGGATATAATGAAAAACTGTTTTTT	CASSLASPGYNEKLFF